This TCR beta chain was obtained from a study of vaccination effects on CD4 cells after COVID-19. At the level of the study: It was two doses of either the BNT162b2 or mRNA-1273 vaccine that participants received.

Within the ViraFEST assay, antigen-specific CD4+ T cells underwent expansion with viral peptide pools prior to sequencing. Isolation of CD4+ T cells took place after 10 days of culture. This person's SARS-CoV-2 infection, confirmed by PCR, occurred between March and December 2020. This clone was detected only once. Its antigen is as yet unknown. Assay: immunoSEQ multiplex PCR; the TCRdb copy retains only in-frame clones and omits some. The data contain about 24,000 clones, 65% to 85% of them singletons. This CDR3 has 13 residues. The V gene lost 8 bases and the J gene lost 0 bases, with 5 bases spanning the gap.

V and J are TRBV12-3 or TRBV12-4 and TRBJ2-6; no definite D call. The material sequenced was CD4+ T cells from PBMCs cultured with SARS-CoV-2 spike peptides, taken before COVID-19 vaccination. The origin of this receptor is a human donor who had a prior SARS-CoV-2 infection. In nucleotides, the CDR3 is TGTGCCAGCGGGAACTCTGGGGCCAACGTCCTGACTTTC. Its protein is CASGNSGANVLTF.